This T cell receptor beta chain derives from a study of tumor and adjacent non-tumor tissue in lung cancer (dated by TCRdb to 2016 to 2019). Describing the broader study: Patients with adenocarcinoma (about twelve), squamous cell carcinoma (2) and small cell lung cancer (1) were included in the cohort. More than 25 paired specimens, one tumor and one normal lung sample per patient, were profiled by TCRbeta CDR3 sequencing. Using bulk TCRbeta repertoires from roughly 14 lung cancer patients, the study set lung tumor tissue side by side with matched distant non-tumor lung tissue. Ages among the roughly 15 patients ranged from roughly 31 to 76 years, there were about ten men and 5 women, and disease was at TNM stage I to III. Sequencing produced about 130,000,000 productive TCRbeta reads in total, an average of about 4.2 million reads per sample. Overall study results and their limits: Significantly higher TCR diversity was found in younger patients, and higher tumor TCR diversity was associated with shorter overall and disease-free survival. The top 100 clones made up a significantly larger cumulative share of the repertoire in normal lung than in tumor tissue. Neither the sequencing platform nor unique molecular identifiers are mentioned in the methods. Because peripheral blood was not sequenced, blood TCRbeta repertoires in the lung cancer patients of the study were not examined. Only about 15 patients were in the cohort, and the authors stated that larger samples and more detailed clinical data are needed. Tumor tissue showed significantly higher TCR diversity (inverse Simpson) than normal lung tissue, at 431.37 vs 166.20 (P = 0.0075, Mann-Whitney U test).

Bulk unsorted tissue served as the source for RNA extraction, and RNA quality was assessed using a NanoDrop ND-1000 and an Agilent 2100. For the normal lung samples, distant non-tumor tissue was collected more than 3 cm away from the tumor edge. Newly diagnosed lung cancer patients without prior chemotherapy who had been admitted for thoracic surgery in China between August and November 2014 were enrolled as donors. Anyone who had undergone radiotherapy or chemotherapy before, or who had another cancer at the same time, was left out of the study. Pieces of surgical tissue measuring roughly 1-2.2 cm3 were kept in RNAlater solution and held at -80 degrees C until needed. Comment on this clonotype: Its specific antigen is unknown. At one end, the junction sequence differs from germline, possibly due to a read error.

Per the germline V gene, MNHNS is the CDR1 and SASEGT is the CDR2. Measured from the cysteine to the phenylalanine, the CDR3 is 13 residues long. Only the CDR3 portion is preserved as DNA: 39 bases, with reading frame beginning at the first base. The library was made by multiplex PCR. The data were produced on an Illumina HiSeq 2500. TCRbeta libraries were built by three rounds of nested PCR using primers (Table S4), following protocols modified from ARM-PCR. Before sequencing, PCR products in the 200-500 bp range were cut out of the gel and cleaned up using the QIAquick gel extraction kit. Under the source paper's analysis protocol: Trimmomatic was used to clean the reads, FLASH was used to merge the reads into complete CDR3 sequences, and MiTCR was used to assign the reads to V(D)J germline segments. Clonal diversity was calculated as the inverse Simpson's index using VDJtools. In-frame sequences without a premature stop codon were defined as productive reads. TCRdb's own reprocessing of the public reads used fastp at Q25 and MiXCR and kept productive beta chains. Each record represents a unique CDR3 protein, reported with the most common genes and DNA among its rows. What appears here as the V and J calls and clone size reflects TCRdb's work, not the paper's. A total of 47,000 or so distinct CDR3 sequences appear in this sample, roughly 60% of them only once. Of the sample, 30% falls within the top ten clones.

Sequenced material: distant non-tumor lung tissue. The sequence was obtained from a woman aged 70-85 years with non-small cell lung cancer. Recombination connected TRBV6-1 to TRBJ1-1; the D region possibly corresponds to TRBD1 (5 bases align). The CDR3 reads as follows: CASSKTGNTVAFF. The DNA reads TGTGCCAGCAGTAAAACAGGAAACACTGTAGCTTTCTTT.